Each of the 21 T cell receptor beta chains below was sequenced from the same sample in a study of T cells after somatic rescue of genetic block. Only in-frame clones appear in the TCRdb table, and some are missing; sequencing was by immunoSEQ multiplex PCR. The repertoire has around 52,000 clones, more than 90% of them found once; the top ten carry approximately 0.073%. The sample comprised peripheral blood mononuclear cells (PBMCs). Receptor source: a child in the first two years of life.

This clone was seen more than once but under ten times. The chain has TRBV5-6 and TRBJ2-1, with D perhaps TRBD2 (6 bases). The V and J ends lost 3 bases and 6 bases respectively, with 7 bases between them. This CDR3 region has 12 residues. The germline V gene encodes CDR1 SGHDT and CDR2 YYEEEE. CDR3 amino acids: CASSYSGNEQFF. The CDR3 coding sequence is TGTGCCAGCAGCTATAGCGGCAATGAGCAGTTCTTC.

The V call is TRBV21-1, the J call TRBJ2-2; the table's D call of TRBD1 was not tested on the DNA. TRBV21-1 is an annotated pseudogene. The CDR3 has 17 amino acids. The CDR3 DNA is TGTGCCAGAGAGCCTTGGAACAGGGGTTCGAACACCGGGGAGCTGTTTTTT. As protein: CAREPWNRGSNTGELFF.

V gene TRBV19 combines with J gene TRBJ1-2; a possible D gene is TRBD1 (6 bases). The CDR3 has 14 residues. Germline values: CDR1 LNHDA, CDR2 SQIVND (reference sequence). Trimming left V 6 bases short and J 7 bases short, with 18 bases between. In DNA, the CDR3 is TGTGCCAGTAGCATCAATCAGGGGTATCGTGGCTACACCTTC. This gives the protein CASSINQGYRGYTF.

The chain uses TRBV19 and TRBJ1-5; 8 bases are a match to TRBD1. The CDR3 loop spans 14 amino acids. V shed 5 bases and J 2 bases; nucleotides not matched to a gene: 2. Germline V lookup: CDR1 LNHDA, CDR2 SQIVND (reference sequence). CDR3 sequence: CASSRGQGNQPQHF. DNA for the CDR3: TGTGCCAGTAGTCGGGGACAGGGCAATCAGCCCCAGCATTTT.

The gene calls are TRBV7-2 and TRBJ1-1; D gene ambiguous. V lost 1 base to trimming and J lost 0 bases, with 3 bases between them. The V gene's germline CDR1 is SGHTA and CDR2 FQGNSA. This CDR3 contains 13 residues. The CDR3 sequence: CASSLDLNTEAFF. DNA for the CDR3: TGTGCCAGCAGCTTAGATCTGAACACTGAAGCTTTCTTT.

V is TRBV6-6 and J is TRBJ2-7, with 8 bases identical to TRBD1. V gave up 6 bases and J gave up 6 bases; unmatched junction bases: 1. CDR1 is MNHNY and CDR2 is SVGAGI in the germline V gene (reference sequence). The CDR3 is 11 amino acids. CDR3 sequence (DNA): TGTGCCAGCAGCACAGGGGGCGAGCAGTACTTC. Translation: CASSTGGEQYF.

The chain joins TRBV6-4 to TRBJ2-1; D may be TRBD2 (6 bases). This CDR3 region has 16 residues. Germline CDR1 reads MRHNA; CDR2 reads SNTAGT. Trimming shortened V by 6 bases and J by 4 bases, and 19 bases separated the two germline ends. Here the CDR3 DNA reads TGTGCCAGCAGAACGGAATTCGGCGGGACTTACAATGAGCAGTTCTTC. Translated, it gives CASRTEFGGTYNEQFF.

The V and J genes are TRBV6-1 and TRBJ2-3; 7 nucleotides match TRBD2. The trim removed 3 bases at V and 2 bases at J, leaving 2 bases unmatched. From germline, CDR1 is MNHNS and CDR2 SASEGT. This CDR3 contains 14 residues. The CDR3 here is CASSEGLPTDTQYF. In DNA, the CDR3 is TGTGCCAGCAGTGAGGGACTACCCACAGATACGCAGTATTTT.

This sequence joins TRBV6-5 and TRBJ1-3; D may be TRBD1 (5 bases). The CDR3 contains 15 residues. V was shortened by 0 bases and J by 4 bases, with 10 bases between the two germline ends. Germline V gene sequence: CDR1 MNHEY, CDR2 SVGAGI. CDR3 sequence reads: CASSYSGGDGNTIYF. Here the CDR3 DNA reads TGTGCCAGCAGTTACTCGGGAGGGGACGGAAACACCATATATTTT.

The rearrangement joins TRBV25-1 to TRBJ1-6; 11 bases fit TRBD1. This CDR3 has 15 residues. Trimming removed 1 base from V and 10 bases from J; junction bases left unmatched: 3. Germline V gene data show CDR1 as MGHDK and CDR2 as SYGVNS. CDR3 sequence reads: CASSESDRGQSPLHF. The CDR3 nucleotides read TGTGCCAGCAGTGAATCGGACAGGGGGCAATCACCCCTCCACTTT.

The rearrangement links TRBV6-6 to TRBJ2-5, with 9 nucleotides matching TRBD2. CDR3 length equals 15 residues. The germline CDR1 and CDR2 sequences are MNHNY and SVGAGI (reference sequence). Trimming removed 7 bases from V and 2 bases from J; junction bases left unmatched: 8. In DNA, the CDR3 is TGTGCCAGCAATCGGGGGAGCGGGAGGCAAGAGACCCAGTACTTC. Its protein product is CASNRGSGRQETQYF.

The chain recombines TRBV2 with TRBJ1-1, with D maybe TRBD1 (6 bases). Trimming pared 8 bases from V and 2 bases from J, leaving 24 bases between. Germline CDR1 is SNHLY and CDR2 is FYNNEI. The CDR3 consists of 17 residues. The CDR3 bases are TGTGCCAGCGTGCTGCGGACAGCCCCTACAATCAACACTGAAGCTTTCTTT. Protein: CASVLRTAPTINTEAFF.

The rearrangement uses TRBV23-1 and TRBJ2-4; TRBD1 is a possible D gene (6 bases). TRBV23-1 is sorted into the ORF group, with uncertain function. Trimming removed 4 bases from V and 6 bases from J, with 10 bases in between. This CDR3 has 13 residues. The DNA for the CDR3 is TGCGCCAGCAGTCGAACAGGGCTAAACATTCAGTACTTC. Translated: CASSRTGLNIQYF.

The chain couples TRBV4-2 to TRBJ2-2; unclear D gene. Trimming removed 4 bases from V and 3 bases from J, with 18 bases in between. This CDR3 comprises 17 residues. The V gene's germline CDR1 is LGHNA and CDR2 YNFKEQ. In DNA, the CDR3 is TGTGCCAGCAGCCCCAACCCGGCTCTCGTTGACACCGGGGAGCTGTTTTTT. Encoded protein: CASSPNPALVDTGELFF.

The gene calls are TRBV7-6 and TRBJ2-7, with D hard to call. Germline V gene lookup returns CDR1 SGHVS and CDR2 FNYEAQ. V was shortened by 7 bases and J by 4 bases, with 8 bases between the two germline ends. CDR3 length: 11 amino acids. The CDR3 DNA sequence: TGTGCCAGCACCCCACCTTACGAGCAGTACTTC. Translating it yields CASTPPYEQYF. Full variable domain (missing parts from reference TRBV7-6 and TRBJ2-7): GAGVSQSPRYKVTKRGQDVALRCDPISGHVSLYWYRQALGQGPEFLTYFNYEAQQDKSGLPNDRFSAERPEGSISTLTIQRTEQRDSAMYRCASTPPYEQYFGPGTRLTVT.

Turning to this clone: Compared with germline, one end of the junction differs, possibly owing to a read error. This specimen includes other DNA sequences encoding the same CDR3. The gene calls are TRBV27 and TRBJ2-6; D is possibly TRBD1 or TRBD2 (5 bases each). CDR1 and CDR2 (germline): MNHEY, SMNVEV (reference sequence). This CDR3 has 13 residues. This CDR3 reads CASIGGGANVLTF. The CDR3, as DNA: TGTGCCAGCATTGGAGGTGGGGCCAACGTCCTGACCTTC. Looking up the rest from reference TRBV27 and TRBJ2-6 gives the full variable domain: EAQVTQNPRYLITVTGKKLTVTCSQNMNHEYMSWYRQDPGLGLRQIYYSMNVEVTDKGDVPEGYKVSRKEKRNFPLILESPSPNQTSLYFCASIGGGANVLTFGAGSRLTVL.

The chain employs TRBV5-4 and TRBJ1-2, with unresolved D. The CDR3 is made up of 13 amino acids. Trimming left V 0 bases short and J 3 bases short, with 6 bases between. The germline gives CDR1 SGHNT, CDR2 YYREEE (reference sequence). The CDR3 nucleotides are TGTGCCAGCAGCTTGGCCGGGGACTATGGCTACACCTTC. Its translation: CASSLAGDYGYTF.

The chain employs TRBV5-1 and TRBJ2-2; 7 bases agree with TRBD2. Germline CDR1 reads SGHRS; CDR2 reads YFSETQ. Trimming at V came to 5 bases and at J to 1 base, leaving 5 bases not matched to a gene. The CDR3 is 15 residues long. The CDR3 region is CASRGIAGNTGELFF. CDR3 in DNA: TGCGCCAGCAGGGGGATAGCGGGGAACACCGGGGAGCTGTTTTTT.

The chain combines TRBV7-8 with TRBJ2-1, with 9 bases that match TRBD2. Per the germline V gene, CDR1 is SGHVS and CDR2 is FQNEAQ. J gave up 5 bases and V 5 bases, and 10 bases lay outside the gene matches. The length of the CDR3 is 16 residues. The CDR3: CASSPSRLAVNNEQFF. CDR3 bases: TGTGCCAGCAGCCCTAGTCGACTAGCGGTTAACAATGAGCAGTTCTTC.

The J gene is TRBJ2-1, the V gene TRBV6-5; 9 nucleotides match TRBD2. Germline CDR1 is MNHEY and CDR2 is SVGAGI. The CDR3 runs to 15 residues. The trim removed 2 bases at V and 4 bases at J, leaving 3 bases unmatched. DNA of the CDR3: TGTGCCAGCAGTTACGGCGGGAGGGGGTACAATGAGCAGTTCTTC. Its translation: CASSYGGRGYNEQFF.

The CDR3 region has the DNA TGTGCCAGCAGTCCCACTAGCGGCTACGAGCAGTACTTC. Amino acid sequence: CASSPTSGYEQYF. The J gene is TRBJ2-7, the V gene TRBV27; 8 bases agree with TRBD2. The V gene end was trimmed by 5 bases and the J gene end by 3 bases; junction bases not matched to a gene: 3. The germline gives CDR1 MNHEY, CDR2 SMNVEV (reference sequence). The CDR3 is made up of 13 amino acids.